This note documents a single TCR beta chain sequence. Its antigen remains unidentified. J gave up 0 bases and V 6 bases, and 5 bases lay outside the gene matches. This CDR3 is 16 amino acids long. Germline lookup yields CDR1 LNHDA and CDR2 SQIVND (reference sequence). The data derive from a study of cytomegalovirus exposure and HLA in healthy donors. In the study overall: Early released data comprised about 90 million unique TCRs from HLA-typed donors. Study-wide points: Data from an earlier analysis indicated that most TCR beta V segments were productive either about 87% or about 30% of the time.

The PCR used 60 Vbeta and 13 Jbeta primers. Generated by immunoSEQ multiplex PCR, the TCRdb table keeps only in-frame clones and is missing some. This sample carries 200,000 to 250,000 clones, 70% to 85% of them seen once, and the ten largest clones take around 1.7%. Sequencing was done on a sample of PBMCs. The chain has TRBV19 and TRBJ1-5; TRBD1 agrees at 10 bases. The TCR comes from a man aged 50-59 years in good health and CMV-seronegative. The CDR3 nucleotides read TGTGCCAGTAGCAGGGACAGGGGACGTAGCAATCAGCCCCAGCATTTT. Translated, it gives CASSRDRGRSNQPQHF.